This T cell receptor (beta chain) was identified during a study of blood T cell repertoires in COVID-19. TCRdb's table, derived via immunoSEQ multiplex PCR, lists solely in-frame clones and lacks some. The sample yields roughly 380,000 clones, around nine tenths seen once. The V end lost 0 bases, the J end lost 0 bases, and 21 bases lay between the germline ends. The CDR3 is 20 residues long. CDR1 and CDR2 (germline): LGHNT, FRNRAP. The clonotype comes from a woman between 25 and 40 years old who had been exposed to COVID-19. Sequencing was performed on PBMCs or T cells enriched from blood (not recorded which). This chain joins TRBV12-5 and TRBJ1-5, with a weak D call TRBD1 (5 bases). CDR3 nucleotide sequence: TGTGCTAGTGGTTTGGTGGTCTCCATGGGGGGACGGGATAGCAATCAGCCCCAGCATTTT. It is translated as CASGLVVSMGGRDSNQPQHF.